This TCR beta chain was captured in a study of T cell clonality in common variable immunodeficiency. At least ten counts were recorded for this clone. Read coverage stops 3 residues before the CDR3 terminus; the germline J gene supplies the remainder. This CDR3 has 12 amino acids. The ends were cut back, 4 bases at V and 3 bases at J, with 7 bases in the middle. Looked up from germline, CDR1 is SGHRS and CDR2 is YFSETQ. The assay was immunoSEQ multiplex PCR, and TCRdb's table has in-frame clones only and misses some. This table holds roughly 70,000 clones with no singletons; the top ten claim about 1.7%.

The chain couples TRBV5-1 to TRBJ1-1; tentative D call: TRBD1 (6 bases). Sequencing was carried out using peripheral blood mononuclear cells. The TCR originated in a person aged 18 to 70 in good health. The part of the CDR3 DNA that was read is TGCGCCAGCAGCCCAGGGGACACTGAA. It codes for CASSPGDTE. The entire CDR3 is CASSPGDTEAFF. Complete variable domain (other parts from reference TRBV5-1 and TRBJ1-1): KAGVTQTPRYLIKTRGQQVTLSCSPISGHRSVSWYQQTPGQGLQFLFEYFSETQRNKGNFPGRFSGRQFSNSRSEMNVSTLELGDSALYLCASSPGDTEAFFGQGTRLTVV.